This T cell receptor (beta chain) appears in the sequencing data of a study of OX40 agonist ivuxolimab in advanced cancers. The study's findings and limits: Averaging showed that CD8+ T cells had more expanded clones than CD4+ did.

This clone came up once. Antigen unknown. The assay was immunoSEQ multiplex PCR, and TCRdb's table has in-frame clones only and misses some. The data contain about 12,000 clones, roughly 80% of them singletons. The sample here was CD4+ or CD8+ T cells sorted from blood, taken in a trial of the OX40 agonist ivuxolimab. The clonotype comes from an adult with an advanced solid tumor such as melanoma, head and neck, liver or kidney cancer.

The CDR3 DNA reads TGTGCCAGCAGTGAACCTAGCGGGGGGGTACTAAATGAGCAGTTCTTC. It translates to CASSEPSGGVLNEQFF. V is TRBV2 and J is TRBJ2-1; TRBD2 agrees at 12 bases. The J segment lost 7 bases and the V segment lost 2 bases, leaving 6 bases of the junction unmatched. CDR1 is SNHLY and CDR2 is FYNNEI in the germline V gene. The CDR3 loop spans 16 amino acids.